The present T cell receptor (beta chain) was sequenced within a study of CD8 T cells in Susac syndrome. Reverse transcription used roughly 0.5 to 1 ug RNA and random hexamers. Amplification of TCR beta CDR3 spanned 54 Vbeta and 13 Jbeta via immunoSEQ multiplex PCR. TCRdb redid the calling of the immunoSEQ multiplex PCR reads with MiXCR, one entry per CDR3 protein. The table has some 110,000 distinct CDR3 sequences, nearly 96% seen once. In germline, CDR1 is MDHEN, CDR2 SYDVKM. The CDR3 sequence is 14 residues long. The V end lost 5 bases, the J end lost 7 bases, and 17 bases lay between the germline ends.

The TCR comes from a human donor with Susac syndrome. Sequencing was carried out using CD4+ T cells from PBMCs. The rearrangement uses TRBV28 and TRBJ2-5; D not resolved. The DNA for the CDR3 is TGTGCCAGCAGTCCCTGGACCCAAACGGGGACCCAGTACTTC. Amino acid sequence: CASSPWTQTGTQYF.